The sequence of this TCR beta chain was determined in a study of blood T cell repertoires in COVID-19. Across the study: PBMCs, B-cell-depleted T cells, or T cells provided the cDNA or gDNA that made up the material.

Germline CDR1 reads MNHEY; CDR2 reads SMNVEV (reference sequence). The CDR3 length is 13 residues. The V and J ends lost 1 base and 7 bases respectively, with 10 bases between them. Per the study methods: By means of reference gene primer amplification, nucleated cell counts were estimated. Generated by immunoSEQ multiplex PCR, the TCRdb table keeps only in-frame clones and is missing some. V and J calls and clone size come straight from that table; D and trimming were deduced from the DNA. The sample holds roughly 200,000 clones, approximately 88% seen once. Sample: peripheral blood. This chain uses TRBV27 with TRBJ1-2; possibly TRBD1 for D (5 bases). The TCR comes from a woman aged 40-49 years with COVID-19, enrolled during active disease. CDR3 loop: CASSLLSGLGYTF. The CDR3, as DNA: TGTGCCAGCAGTTTATTGTCAGGGCTTGGCTACACCTTC.